In this sample, the clone carrying this T cell receptor (beta chain) turned up many times. Its target is not known. Construction of the TCR beta libraries employed iRepertoire HTBI primers in conjunction with Arm-PCR of CDR3 regions. Via MiXCR, TCRdb re-called the multiplex PCR reads, giving one row per CDR3 protein. The sample gives fewer than 650,000 distinct CDR3 sequences, 16% of which show up once; 15% to 20% is in the top ten. The data are from a study of regulatory T cells in long-lasting Graves disease. Study findings and constraints: Persistent disease showed a preference for TRBV28, TRBJ1-2 and TRBJ2-5. Analyses excluded thyroid tissue, covering peripheral blood alone.

This CDR3 spans 14 amino acids. The ends were cut back, 8 bases at V and 3 bases at J, with 14 bases in the middle. From germline, CDR1 is SGHTA and CDR2 FQGNSA. Time point specified: newly diagnosed GD, antithyroid drugs for less than 3 months. PBMCs were the source of the RNA used for TCR sequencing. These data were likewise used in another study, on T cells in Graves' hyperthyroidism and ophthalmopathy.

This specimen consisted of peripheral blood mononuclear cells (PBMCs), obtained at new diagnosis, from a patient treated with antithyroid drugs. The TCR originated in a woman in her twenties or thirties with Graves disease. The rearrangement uses TRBV7-2 and TRBJ2-1; D is possibly TRBD1 (5 bases). The CDR3 DNA reads as TGTGCCAGCCCCAAGGGGTTTATCTACAATGAGCAGTTCTTC. Translating gives CASPKGFIYNEQFF. The full variable domain, its missing parts supplied by reference TRBV7-2 and TRBJ2-1, is GAGVSQSPSNKVTEKGKDVELRCDPISGHTALYWYRQSLGQGLEFLIYFQGNSAPDKSGLPSDRFSAERTGGSVSTLTIQRTQQEDSAVYLCASPKGFIYNEQFFGPGTRLTVL.